The 30 T cell receptor beta chains reported below all come from one sample, sequenced in a study of molecular identifiers for immune sequencing clone quantification. TCRdb used MiXCR to reprocess the PCR reads, holding one entry per CDR3 protein. The sample records around 54,000 distinct CDR3 sequences, under 30% being singletons. Material: naive CD8+ T cells from blood, with Jurkat cell RNA spiked in. Subset in this sample: FACS-sorted CD8+CD4-CCR7+CD45RA+ naive T cells. Source of these receptors: a human donor in good health. Some libraries in this study had Jurkat cell RNA spiked in.

A remark on this clonotype: This may come from a read error, since a much larger clone is one base off. The V gene is TRBV5-3, the J gene TRBJ1-2; tentatively, D is TRBD1 (5 bases). TRBV5-3 is an open reading frame whose function is uncertain. This CDR3 contains 15 residues. V was shortened by 8 bases and J by 8 bases, with 25 bases between the two germline ends. This chain's CDR3 is CASNSRDSQMRGYTF. The CDR3 DNA reads as TGTGCCAGCAACTCCCGGGACTCCCAGATGCGGGGCTACACCTTC.

This clonotype was observed at least ten times. V usage is TRBV19 and J usage is TRBJ2-2; D possibly corresponds to TRBD1 (6 bases). V was pared by 4 bases and J by 1 base, with 13 bases between. CDR1 and CDR2 from the germline V gene are LNHDA and SQIVND (reference sequence). This CDR3 is 16 amino acids long. Here the CDR3 reads CASSTDSYLNTGELFF. Written as DNA, the CDR3 is TGTGCCAGTAGTACGGACAGCTATTTGAACACCGGGGAGCTGTTTTTT.

This clonotype was counted many times. CDR3 protein: CSALEGGSNSPLHF. In nucleotides, the CDR3 is TGCAGCGCACTTGAAGGGGGGAGTAATTCACCCCTCCACTTT. The J gene is TRBJ1-6, the V gene TRBV29-1; a possible D gene is TRBD1 (6 bases). CDR1 SQVTM and CDR2 ANQGSEA come from the germline V gene. This CDR3 has 14 residues. V lost 7 bases and J 6 bases, leaving 16 bases between the germline ends.

This clonotype occurred many times. This sequence joins TRBV7-9 and TRBJ2-7, with D unresolved. The ends were cut back, 5 bases at V and 4 bases at J, with 9 bases in the middle. CDR1 SEHNR and CDR2 FQNEAQ come from the germline V gene (reference sequence). The CDR3 consists of 12 residues. CDR3 in amino acids: CASSLEVYEQYF. CDR3 coding DNA: TGTGCCAGCAGCCTGGAAGTATACGAGCAGTACTTC.

This clonotype showed up many times. J is TRBJ2-5 and V is TRBV6-5, with a tentative D call TRBD2 (6 bases). The V end was cut by 2 bases, the J end by 4 bases, with 8 bases between. In germline, CDR1 is MNHEY, CDR2 SVGAGI. This CDR3 has 13 amino acids. The CDR3 spells CASSYGGSETQYF. As DNA, the CDR3 is TGTGCCAGCAGTTACGGAGGGTCAGAGACCCAGTACTTC.

About this clonotype: A much larger clone differs by one base, so this may be a read error. V is TRBV11-2 and J is TRBJ2-4, with 7 nucleotides matching TRBD1. Germline assignment: CDR1 SGHAT and CDR2 FQNNGV. Losses at the gene ends were 4 bases for V and 0 bases for J; bases not matched to a gene: 6. The CDR3 runs 16 residues. The CDR3 DNA sequence: TGTGCCAGCAGCTCGTCGGGACAGTCAGCCAAAAACATTCAGTACTTC. Residues: CASSSSGQSAKNIQYF.

The CDR3 sequence is CASSLSTRGDEQYF. CDR3 sequence (DNA): TGTGCCAGCAGTTTGAGCACCCGAGGGGACGAGCAGTACTTC. The chain recombines TRBV27 with TRBJ2-7, with D perhaps being TRBD1 or TRBD2 (5 bases each). Deletions cut 3 bases from V and 5 bases from J, with 14 bases between. Germline CDR1 MNHEY, CDR2 SMNVEV (reference sequence). This CDR3 comprises 14 residues.

This clonotype was recorded at least ten times. This chain connects TRBV7-9 to TRBJ2-3; a weak D match, TRBD2 (5 bases). The CDR3 has 11 amino acids. The germline V gene encodes CDR1 SEHNR and CDR2 FQNEAQ (reference sequence). Trimming left V 9 bases short and J 13 bases short, with 17 bases between. Written as DNA, the CDR3 is TGTGCCAGTGGCCGGGGTAGCTTGGAGTATTTT. It codes for CASGRGSLEYF.

In regard to this clonotype: A much more abundant neighbour one base away suggests this may be a read error. The genes are TRBV9 and TRBJ2-7; D could derive from TRBD1 or TRBD2 (5 bases each). CDR1 and CDR2 from the germline V gene are SGDLS and YYNGEE. The V gene lost 10 bases and the J gene lost 3 bases, with 20 bases spanning the gap. This CDR3 region has 14 residues. The CDR3 DNA is TGTGCCGCCGGGCGGAGGACAAGGGGCTACGAGCAGTACTTC. Encoded protein: CAAGRRTRGYEQYF.

The rearrangement joins TRBV7-3 to TRBJ2-4; no firm D call. The germline gives CDR1 SGHTA, CDR2 FQGTGA. This CDR3 spans 20 amino acids. V was shortened by 1 base and J by 2 bases, with 24 bases between the two germline ends. CDR3 DNA sequence: TGTGCCAGCAGCTTAAGGGATGGTTTAAACTGGCAGCCTTCCAAAAACATTCAGTACTTC. Protein: CASSLRDGLNWQPSKNIQYF.

Comment on this clonotype: One end of the junction varies from germline; a read error may be responsible. The chain couples TRBV4-2 to TRBJ2-7; tentative D call: TRBD2 (6 bases). The CDR3 extends over 14 amino acids. In germline, CDR1 is LGHNA, CDR2 YNFKEQ. CDR3 sequence: CASSPTRGSFEQYF. The CDR3 bases are TGTGCCAGCAGCCCGACCCGGGGGTCCTTCGAGCAGTACTTC.

The chain couples TRBV9 to TRBJ2-7, with D perhaps TRBD1 (5 bases). This CDR3 is 14 amino acids long. Germline V gene data show CDR1 as SGDLS and CDR2 as YYNGEE. Trimming pared 0 bases from V and 3 bases from J, leaving 10 bases between. CDR3 in amino acids: CASSVADRDYEQYF. CDR3 DNA sequence: TGTGCCAGCAGCGTAGCTGACAGAGACTACGAGCAGTACTTC.

This clonotype was counted ten times or more. The rearrangement links TRBV28 to TRBJ1-1, with 11 nucleotides matching TRBD1. J was trimmed by 6 bases and V by 4 bases; bases with no gene match: 4. Germline values: CDR1 MDHEN, CDR2 SYDVKM. This CDR3 has 14 amino acids. CDR3 amino acids: CASSSDRGLSEAFF. The DNA of the CDR3 is TGTGCCAGCAGTTCGGACAGGGGGCTCTCTGAAGCTTTCTTT.

This clonotype has at least ten counts. The V and J genes are TRBV7-2 and TRBJ2-5, with 11 bases aligning to TRBD2. This CDR3 is built from 16 residues. V was clipped by 2 bases and J by 3 bases; unmatched bases: 5. Germline V lookup: CDR1 SGHTA, CDR2 FQGNSA. The CDR3 nucleotides read TGTGCCAGCAGCTTATGGGTAGCGGGGGGGGAAGAGACCCAGTACTTC. The encoded protein is CASSLWVAGGEETQYF.

In this sample, this clonotype turned up many times. The V and J genes are TRBV5-1 and TRBJ2-3, with 11 bases matching TRBD2. Germline V gives CDR1 SGHRS, CDR2 YFSETQ. This CDR3 has 16 amino acids. V was clipped by 6 bases and J by 4 bases; unmatched bases: 10. CDR3: CASNYLAGGSSDTQYF. In DNA form, the CDR3 reads TGCGCCAGCAATTACCTAGCGGGAGGATCCTCAGATACGCAGTATTTT.

This clonotype was recorded many times. The V and J genes are TRBV7-9 and TRBJ1-1; D gene uncertain. This CDR3 comprises 14 residues. In germline, CDR1 is SEHNR, CDR2 FQNEAQ (reference sequence). Trimming stripped 5 bases from V and 5 bases from J, with 15 bases between. CDR3 amino acids: CASSPRSGETEAFF. For the CDR3, the DNA is TGTGCCAGCAGCCCACGATCAGGTGAAACTGAAGCTTTCTTT.

There are many counts of this clonotype. The chain is built from TRBV19 and TRBJ2-3; no firm D call. Trimming cost V 5 bases and J 8 bases, with 14 bases left between them. Germline V lookup: CDR1 LNHDA, CDR2 SQIVND (reference sequence). The CDR3 consists of 13 residues. The CDR3 DNA reads TGTGCCAGTAGTTACTTAGTAAAGTCTACGCAGTATTTT. This codes for CASSYLVKSTQYF.

The table lists this clonotype with a few counts. V and J are TRBV12-3 or TRBV12-4 and TRBJ1-5; weak D call: TRBD1 (5 bases). Trimming took off 2 bases at V and 0 bases at J, with 17 bases between the two ends. This CDR3 has 18 amino acids. The CDR3 DNA follows: TGTGCCAGCAGTTTAAGGATGTTGGACACTTATAGCAATCAGCCCCAGCATTTT. It translates to CASSLRMLDTYSNQPQHF.

With regard to this clonotype: This may come from a read error, since a much larger clone is one base off. This chain links TRBV7-9 with TRBJ2-5; the D gene is possibly TRBD2 (5 bases). The CDR3 consists of 14 residues. The germline V gene has CDR1 SEHNR and CDR2 FQNEAQ (reference sequence). CDR3 protein: CASSSTRVGETQHF. The CDR3 bases are TGTGCCAGCAGCTCAACTAGAGTAGGAGAGACCCAGCACTTC. Filled out from reference TRBV7-9 and TRBJ2-5, the complete variable domain reads DTGVSQNPRHKITKRGQNVTFRCDPISEHNRLYWYRQTLGQGPEFLTYFQNEAQLEKSRLLSDRFSAERPKGSFSTLEIQRTEQGDSAMYLCASSSTRVGETQHFGPGTRLLVL.

This clonotype was recorded many times. The chain links TRBV4-1 to TRBJ2-1, with D perhaps matching TRBD1 (5 bases). Trimming removed 0 bases from V and 6 bases from J, with 9 bases in between. Germline CDR1 reads MGHRA; CDR2 reads YSYEKL. This CDR3 has 14 residues. CDR3 in amino acids: CASSQDRGLNEQFF. CDR3 coding DNA: TGCGCCAGCAGCCAAGATAGGGGTCTCAATGAGCAGTTCTTC.

A word on this clonotype: A much larger clone differs from this one at a single base, so this may be a read error. V gene TRBV19 combines with J gene TRBJ1-5; TRBD1 aligns across 8 bases. This CDR3 spans 14 amino acids. CDR1 is LNHDA, CDR2 SQIVND, per germline (reference sequence). As DNA, the CDR3 is TGTGCCAGTGGACAGGGATCCGGCAATCAGCCCCAGCTTTTT. Amino acids: CASGQGSGNQPQLF.

Notes on this clonotype: A much larger clone lies one base from this, so it may be a read error. The chain combines TRBV4-3 with TRBJ1-1; tentative D call: TRBD1 (5 bases). The CDR3 loop spans 15 amino acids. Germline V gene lookup returns CDR1 LGHNA and CDR2 YSLEER. V was clipped by 1 base and J by 4 bases, with 13 bases between them. Here the CDR3 DNA reads TGCGCCAGCAGCCAAGGCACGGGACCGAGCACTGAAGCTTTCTTT. As protein: CASSQGTGPSTEAFF.

For this clonotype: This may be a read error, as it is one base from a much larger clone. This is likely a read error, given that the CDR3 carries no conserved phenylalanine or tryptophan at its end. The genes are TRBV19 and TRBJ2-7; 8 nucleotides align to TRBD1. Trimming cost V 3 bases and J 4 bases; bases outside gene matches: 5. Germline V gives CDR1 LNHDA, CDR2 SQIVND (reference sequence). The CDR3 sequence is 14 residues long. The CDR3 is CASSIQGAIYEQYL. For the CDR3, the DNA is TGTGCCAGTAGTATTCAGGGGGCAATATACGAGCAGTACCTC.

In the case of this clonotype: Possible read error: a much larger clone is one base away. This chain uses TRBV27 with TRBJ2-7; 9 nucleotides match TRBD2. Germline loops: CDR1 MNHEY, CDR2 SMNVEV (reference sequence). The V segment lost 3 bases and the J segment 0 bases; nucleotides outside the gene matches: 3. This CDR3 is 15 amino acids long. The CDR3 DNA reads as TGTGCCAGCAGTTTCGCGGGGGGGGCCTCCTACGAGCAGTACTTC. This codes for CASSFAGGASYEQYF.

This clonotype came up many times. J is TRBJ2-1 and V is TRBV4-3, with a tentative D call TRBD1 (6 bases). This CDR3 has 15 residues. Germline lookup yields CDR1 LGHNA and CDR2 YSLEER. Trimming stripped 1 base from V and 8 bases from J, with 15 bases between. CDR3 sequence: CASSQGTGFIDEQFF. CDR3 sequence (DNA): TGCGCCAGCAGCCAAGGAACAGGGTTTATCGATGAGCAGTTCTTC.

V usage is TRBV6-2 or TRBV6-3 and J usage is TRBJ1-5, with TRBD1 as a possible D gene (6 bases). Germline V gives CDR1 MNHEY, CDR2 SVGEGT. The germline V and J ends were trimmed by 5 bases and 0 bases, with 11 bases remaining between them. The CDR3 loop spans 15 amino acids. The CDR3 is CASSIQGTSNQPQHF. The CDR3 nucleotides read TGTGCCAGCAGTATCCAGGGGACTAGCAATCAGCCCCAGCATTTT.

At least ten counts were recorded for this clonotype. This sequence joins TRBV29-1 and TRBJ1-3; D is unclear. The CDR3 totals 13 residues. From germline, CDR1 is SQVTM and CDR2 ANQGSEA. V was pared by 5 bases and J by 1 base, with 9 bases between. The CDR3 protein is CSVTGESGNTIYF. In DNA form, the CDR3 reads TGCAGCGTTACCGGGGAATCTGGAAACACCATATATTTT. Complete variable domain (other parts from reference TRBV29-1 and TRBJ1-3): SAVISQKPSRDICQRGTSLTIQCQVDSQVTMMFWYRQQPGQSLTLIATANQGSEATYESGFVIDKFPISRPNLTFSTLTVSNMSPEDSSIYLCSVTGESGNTIYFGEGSWLTVV.

This clonotype occurred many times. The CDR3 DNA follows: TGTGCCAGCAACCCAAACGGGGGGCTGGAGGGAGATACGCAGTATTTT. Its protein is CASNPNGGLEGDTQYF. The rearrangement links TRBV7-9 to TRBJ2-3, with a possible D match to TRBD2 (7 bases). CDR3 length: 16 amino acids. The germline CDR1 and CDR2 sequences are SEHNR and FQNEAQ (reference sequence). The ends were cut back, 7 bases at V and 5 bases at J, with 22 bases in the middle.

This clonotype came up many times. This chain uses TRBV7-8 with TRBJ2-1; D is uncertain. V lost 3 bases to trimming and J lost 6 bases, with 12 bases between them. The CDR3 sequence is 14 residues long. In germline, CDR1 is SGHVS, CDR2 FQNEAQ. The CDR3 sequence is CASSLISGFNEQFF. In DNA, the CDR3 is TGTGCCAGCAGCTTGATCAGTGGATTCAATGAGCAGTTCTTC.

Ten or more counts support this clonotype. The rearrangement joins TRBV20-1 to TRBJ1-4, with D possibly being TRBD1 (6 bases). Trimming took off 4 bases at V and 6 bases at J, with 12 bases between the two ends. CDR1 is DFQATT, CDR2 SNEGSKA, per germline (reference sequence). The CDR3 is 13 residues long. The DNA of the CDR3 is TGCAGTGCTACCCGGGACATAGATGAAAAACTGTTTTTT. Translation gives CSATRDIDEKLFF.